The 23 T cell receptor beta chains in this list originate from one sample, sequenced in a study of post-analysis software for immune sequencing data (dated by TCRdb to between 2014 and 2017). On the study overall, not on this receptor specifically: Patients showed significantly higher frequencies than controls for several TRBV segments, among them TRBV5-6, TRBV5-1 and TRBV20-1.

These receptors lack a known antigen. Libraries came from PCR. For sequencing, an Illumina HiSeq 2500 was employed. To reduce PCR and sequencing biases, unique molecular identifiers were incorporated into the TCR beta cDNA libraries. TCRdb handled the public reads itself, with Q25 trimming in fastp and clone calling in MiXCR, and kept productive beta chains. Merged by CDR3 protein, the rows form single entries marked with the most common genes and DNA. Present in this sample are around 250,000 distinct CDR3 sequences, around 34% of which were seen just once. Clones ranked in the top ten supply more than 4% of the sample. The sequenced sample was blood. These receptors all come from a girl between 10 and 17 years old with multiple sclerosis.

This clonotype came up a few times. This may come from a read error, since a much larger clone is one base off. This chain connects TRBV4-1 to TRBJ2-1; TRBD1 agrees at 7 bases. Per the germline V gene, CDR1 is MGHRA and CDR2 is YSYEKL. This CDR3 contains 15 residues. J gave up 8 bases and V 1 base, and 8 bases lay outside the gene matches. The CDR3: CASSQGQGDCYEQFF. In DNA form, the CDR3 reads TGCGCCAGCAGCCAAGGTCAGGGGGATTGCTATGAGCAGTTCTTC.

The rearrangement uses TRBV4-2 and TRBJ1-3; D may be TRBD1 (6 bases). Trimming removed 1 base from V and 0 bases from J, with 19 bases in between. This CDR3 spans 19 amino acids. The V gene's germline CDR1 is LGHNA and CDR2 YNFKEQ. CDR3 sequence (DNA): TGTGCCAGCAGCCAAGCGAAGGGGGGAAGGAAGAGCTCTGGAAACACCATATATTTT. As protein: CASSQAKGGRKSSGNTIYF.

This clonotype was picked up many times. The chain links TRBV21-1 to TRBJ1-2. TRBV21-1 is given as a pseudogene. The CDR3 spans 15 residues. CDR3: CASSKGLKSLYGYTF. The CDR3 region has the DNA TGTGCCAGCAGCAAAGGCCTAAAGTCGTTATATGGCTACACCTTC.

The chain couples TRBV2 to TRBJ1-1; D possibly corresponds to TRBD1 (6 bases). The CDR3 is made up of 12 amino acids. Germline lookup yields CDR1 SNHLY and CDR2 FYNNEI. Between the trimmed V and J ends, which lost 6 bases and 5 bases, there was a span of 10 bases. The CDR3 here is CASRWGRTEAFF. CDR3 DNA: TGTGCCAGCAGATGGGGGCGAACTGAAGCTTTCTTT. Using reference TRBV2 and TRBJ1-1 for the parts outside the CDR3, the full variable domain is EPEVTQTPSHQVTQMGQEVILRCVPISNHLYFYWYRQILGQKVEFLVSFYNNEISEKSEIFDDQFSVERPDGSNFTLKIRSTKLEDSAMYFCASRWGRTEAFFGQGTRLTVV.

V is TRBV3-1 and J is TRBJ1-2, with unresolved D. Germline values: CDR1 LGHDT, CDR2 YNNKEL (reference sequence). The CDR3 contains 15 residues. Trimming took off 1 base at V and 5 bases at J, with 14 bases between the two ends. The CDR3 DNA reads TGTGCCAGCAGCCAAGGTGCGGCGTCAGGTTATGGCTACACCTTC. It codes for CASSQGAASGYGYTF. Complete variable domain (other parts from reference TRBV3-1 and TRBJ1-2): DTAVSQTPKYLVTQMGNDKSIKCEQNLGHDTMYWYKQDSKKFLKIMFSYNNKELIINETVPNRFSPKSPDKAHLNLHINSLELGDSAVYFCASSQGAASGYGYTFGSGTRLTVV.

The chain combines TRBV12-3 or TRBV12-4 with TRBJ1-1, with a weak D call TRBD1 (5 bases). The CDR3 has 13 amino acids. Trimming took 6 bases from V and 4 from J, leaving 12 bases between them. The CDR3 region has the DNA TGTGCCAGCAGCGGGGACGGCCTCACTGAAGCTTTCTTT. It yields the protein CASSGDGLTEAFF.

This clonotype was picked up a small number of times. This CDR3 reads CASSLGWGLNYNEQFF. The CDR3 region has the DNA TGTGCCAGCAGCTTAGGTTGGGGACTGAACTACAATGAGCAGTTCTTC. V and J are TRBV7-9 and TRBJ2-1; a weak D match, TRBD2 (6 bases). The CDR3 totals 16 residues. Trimming pared 1 base from V and 3 bases from J, leaving 13 bases between. Looked up from germline, CDR1 is SEHNR and CDR2 is FQNEAQ (reference sequence).

This rearrangement joins TRBV28 to TRBJ2-4; D possibly corresponds to TRBD1 (5 bases). The J call could be wrong; TRBJ2-7 is a better fit for the DNA end. Germline V CDR1 and CDR2: MDHEN, SYDVKM. The CDR3 runs to 11 residues. For the CDR3, the DNA is TGTGCCAGCCAGGGAAGCTACGAGCAGTACTTC. It codes for CASQGSYEQYF.

The rearrangement joins TRBV13 to TRBJ2-1; TRBD2 is a possible D gene (6 bases). CDR3 size: 15 residues. Deletions cut 3 bases from V and 9 bases from J, with 18 bases between. The germline CDR1 and CDR2 sequences are PRHDT and FYEKMQ (reference sequence). The CDR3 DNA reads TGTGCCAGCAGCTTGATTGGCGGGACCCCCCTTGAGCAGTTCTTC. It encodes CASSLIGGTPLEQFF.

The V call is TRBV7-3, the J call TRBJ2-7; D might be TRBD1 or TRBD2, each matching 5 bases. The DNA matches TRBJ2-5 better at its end, which makes the J call doubtful. The CDR3 runs 14 residues. Germline loops: CDR1 SGHTA, CDR2 FQGTGA. The CDR3 reads CASSLTGVRETQYF. CDR3 nucleotides: TGTGCCAGCAGCTTAACGGGGGTTCGGGAGACCCAGTACTTC.

This clonotype was picked up many times. The rearrangement joins TRBV5-1 to TRBJ2-1, with 8 bases that match TRBD2. Germline assignment: CDR1 SGHRS and CDR2 YFSETQ. Trimming at V came to 7 bases and at J to 3 bases, leaving 9 bases not matched to a gene. The CDR3 consists of 15 residues. Here the CDR3 reads CASSWGTRDYNEQFF. Here the CDR3 DNA reads TGCGCCAGCTCGTGGGGGACTAGGGACTACAATGAGCAGTTCTTC. The variable domain in full, with the rest retrieved from reference TRBV5-1 and TRBJ2-1, is KAGVTQTPRYLIKTRGQQVTLSCSPISGHRSVSWYQQTPGQGLQFLFEYFSETQRNKGNFPGRFSGRQFSNSRSEMNVSTLELGDSALYLCASSWGTRDYNEQFFGPGTRLTVL.

The chain recombines TRBV11-2 with TRBJ1-2; the D is unclear. Germline CDR1 and CDR2: SGHAT and FQNNGV. Trimming removed 1 base from V and 4 bases from J, with 13 bases in between. This CDR3 comprises 15 residues. CDR3 region: CASSLASGLPYGYTF. In nucleotides, the CDR3 is TGTGCCAGCAGCTTAGCCTCGGGCCTTCCCTATGGCTACACCTTC.

For this clonotype: A much larger clone differs by one base, so this may be a read error. The V call is TRBV3-1, the J call TRBJ1-2; TRBD1 is a possible D gene (6 bases). This CDR3 comprises 14 residues. Germline V gene lookup returns CDR1 LGHDT and CDR2 YNNKEL (reference sequence). The CDR3 is CAGSQLQGMEGYTF. Here the CDR3 DNA reads TGTGCCGGCAGCCAACTTCAGGGGATGGAGGGCTACACCTTC.

This clonotype has ten or more counts. The V and J genes are TRBV6-6 and TRBJ2-4; possibly TRBD2 for D (5 bases). Germline CDR1 MNHNY, CDR2 SVGAGI (reference sequence). CDR3 size: 15 residues. With 2 bases removed from V and 0 bases from J, the gap between germline ends came to 8 bases. The CDR3 here is CASSYTSGAKNIQYF. CDR3 nucleotide sequence: TGTGCCAGCAGTTACACCAGCGGAGCCAAAAACATTCAGTACTTC.

This clonotype showed up many times. The chain has TRBV7-2 and TRBJ1-6; D is possibly TRBD1 (6 bases). CDR3 size: 15 residues. Trimming removed 3 bases from V and 6 bases from J, with 12 bases in between. From germline, CDR1 is SGHTA and CDR2 FQGNSA. CDR3 in amino acids: CASSFVRGLNSPLHF. Here the CDR3 DNA reads TGTGCCAGCAGCTTCGTCAGGGGCCTTAATTCACCCCTCCACTTT.

V is TRBV7-3 and J is TRBJ2-2; D is possibly TRBD1 (6 bases). The CDR3 runs 16 residues. CDR1 SGHTA and CDR2 FQGTGA come from the germline V gene. Between the trimmed V and J ends, which lost 3 bases and 2 bases, there was a span of 13 bases. The CDR3 coding sequence is TGTGCCAGCAGCTTGACAGGTAGTCCAAACACCGGGGAGCTGTTTTTT. It codes for CASSLTGSPNTGELFF.

The V gene is TRBV7-2, the J gene TRBJ2-3; D remains ambiguous. Deletions cut 4 bases from V and 4 bases from J, with 15 bases between. The CDR3 has 15 residues. Germline values: CDR1 SGHTA, CDR2 FQGNSA. The CDR3 region is CASSSSTVFPDTQYF. CDR3 bases: TGTGCCAGCAGCTCGTCGACCGTCTTCCCAGATACGCAGTATTTT.

This sequence joins TRBV20-1 and TRBJ2-1; 12 nucleotides match TRBD2. The ends lost 6 bases at V and 0 bases at J; junction bases unmatched: 9. Germline lookup yields CDR1 DFQATT and CDR2 SNEGSKA (reference sequence). This CDR3 comprises 17 residues. In DNA, the CDR3 is TGCAGTGCCACCGGGACTAGCGGGTTGAGCTCCTACAATGAGCAGTTCTTC. It translates to CSATGTSGLSSYNEQFF.

The sample holds many counts of this clonotype. The chain couples TRBV5-1 to TRBJ1-5; 7 bases map to TRBD1. The CDR3 runs to 14 residues. V lost 4 bases and J lost 4; bases outside the gene matches: 5. Germline CDR1 reads SGHRS; CDR2 reads YFSETQ. CDR3 nucleotide sequence: TGCGCCAGCAGCCCTGGGACAGAGAATCAGCCCCAGCATTTT. Translating gives CASSPGTENQPQHF.

On this clonotype: Given a much more abundant clone one base away, this may be a read error. This chain's CDR3 is CPTGDRGGQPQHF. CDR3 sequence (DNA): TGTCCCACAGGGGACAGGGGAGGTCAGCCCCAGCATTTT. This chain links TRBV7-8 with TRBJ1-5; 10 bases are a match to TRBD1. Germline V gene data show CDR1 as SGHVS and CDR2 as FQNEAQ. This CDR3 comprises 13 residues.

The CDR3 loop reads CASSEATRRQFF. DNA for the CDR3: TGTGCCAGCAGTGAAGCTACTAGGCGGCAGTTCTTC. The chain has TRBV6-1 and TRBJ2-1, with D tentatively TRBD2 (5 bases). Germline V CDR1 and CDR2: MNHNS, SASEGT. V gave up 0 bases and J gave up 12 bases, with 9 bases separating them. The CDR3 loop spans 12 amino acids.

This clonotype was observed at least ten times. This chain links TRBV27 with TRBJ2-3, with 7 bases identical to TRBD1. The CDR3 runs to 16 residues. J was trimmed by 0 bases and V by 4 bases; bases with no gene match: 7. Germline V gene sequence: CDR1 MNHEY, CDR2 SMNVEV (reference sequence). CDR3: CASSSGPGQSTDTQYF. CDR3 coding DNA: TGTGCCAGCAGTTCGGGGCCGGGACAGAGCACAGATACGCAGTATTTT.

V and J are TRBV20-1 and TRBJ1-2; 8 bases align to TRBD1. The CDR3 has 13 amino acids. After removal of 5 bases from V and 8 bases from J, the junction contained 10 bases not matched to a gene. Germline lookup yields CDR1 DFQATT and CDR2 SNEGSKA (reference sequence). The CDR3 protein is CSAFPGGAKGYTF. The CDR3 coding sequence is TGCAGTGCTTTCCCAGGGGGCGCGAAGGGCTACACCTTC.